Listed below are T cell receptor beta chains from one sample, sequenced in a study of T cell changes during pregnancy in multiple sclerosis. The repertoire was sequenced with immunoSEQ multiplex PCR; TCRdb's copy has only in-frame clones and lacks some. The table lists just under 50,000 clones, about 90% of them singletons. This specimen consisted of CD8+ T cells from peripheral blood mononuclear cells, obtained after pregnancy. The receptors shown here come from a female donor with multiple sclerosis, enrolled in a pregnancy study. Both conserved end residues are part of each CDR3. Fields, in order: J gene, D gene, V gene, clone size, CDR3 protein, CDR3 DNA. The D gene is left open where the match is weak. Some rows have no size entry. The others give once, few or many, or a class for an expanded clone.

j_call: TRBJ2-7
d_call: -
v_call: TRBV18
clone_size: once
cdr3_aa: CASSLDSYEQYF
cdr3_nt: TGTGCCAGCTCCCTGGACAGCTACGAGCAGTACTTC

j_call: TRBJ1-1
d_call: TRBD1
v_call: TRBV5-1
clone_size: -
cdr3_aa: CASSPTGVLTEAFF
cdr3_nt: TGCGCCAGCAGCCCGACAGGGGTGCTCACTGAAGCTTTCTTT

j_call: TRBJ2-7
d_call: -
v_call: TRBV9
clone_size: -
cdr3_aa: CASSVGISSYEQYF
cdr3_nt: TGTGCCAGCAGCGTAGGTATCTCCTCCTACGAGCAGTACTTC

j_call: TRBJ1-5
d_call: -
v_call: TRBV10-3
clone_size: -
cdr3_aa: CAISESSRDTSNQPQHF
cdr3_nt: TGTGCCATCAGTGAGTCGTCCCGGGACACGAGCAATCAGCCCCAGCATTTT

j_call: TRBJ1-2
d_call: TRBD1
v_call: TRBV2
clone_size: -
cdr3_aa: CASTGGTAGYYGYTF
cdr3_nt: TGTGCCAGCACTGGGGGGACAGCGGGTTACTATGGCTACACCTTC

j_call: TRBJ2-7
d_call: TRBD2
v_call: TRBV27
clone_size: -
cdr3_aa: CASSRILAGGPYEQYF
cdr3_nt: TGTGCCAGCAGTCGAATCCTAGCGGGGGGCCCCTACGAGCAGTACTTC

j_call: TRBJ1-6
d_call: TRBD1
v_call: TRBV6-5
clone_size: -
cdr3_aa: CASSYGTEDNSPLHF
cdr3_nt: TGTGCCAGCAGTTACGGGACAGAAGATAATTCACCCCTCCACTTT

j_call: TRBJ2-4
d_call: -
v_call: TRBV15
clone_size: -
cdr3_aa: CATSGTPDLAKNIQYF
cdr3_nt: TGTGCCACCAGCGGAACTCCAGACTTAGCCAAAAACATTCAGTACTTC

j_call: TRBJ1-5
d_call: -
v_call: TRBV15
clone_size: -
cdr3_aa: CATSPRDQPQHF
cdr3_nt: TGTGCCACCAGCCCCCGTGATCAGCCCCAGCATTTT

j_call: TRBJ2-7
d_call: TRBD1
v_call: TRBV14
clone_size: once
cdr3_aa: CASSPGTGAYEQYF
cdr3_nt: TGTGCCAGCAGCCCCGGGACAGGGGCCTACGAGCAGTACTTC

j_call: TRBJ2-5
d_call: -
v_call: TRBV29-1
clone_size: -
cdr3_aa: CSVAGIGETQYF
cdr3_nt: TGCAGCGTTGCAGGGATTGGGGAGACCCAGTACTTC

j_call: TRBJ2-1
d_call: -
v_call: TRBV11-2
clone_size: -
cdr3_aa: CASSLDRRVVSRDEQFF
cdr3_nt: TGTGCCAGCAGCTTAGATCGGCGAGTGGTCTCGCGGGATGAGCAGTTCTTC

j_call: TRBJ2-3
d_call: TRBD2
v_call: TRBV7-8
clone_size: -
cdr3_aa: CASSHRLAGGFSDTQYF
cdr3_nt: TGTGCCAGCAGCCATCGACTAGCGGGGGGGTTTTCCGATACGCAGTATTTT

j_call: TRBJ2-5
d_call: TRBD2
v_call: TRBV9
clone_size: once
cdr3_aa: CASSGRDYQETQYF
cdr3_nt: TGTGCCAGCAGCGGACGGGACTATCAAGAGACCCAGTACTTC

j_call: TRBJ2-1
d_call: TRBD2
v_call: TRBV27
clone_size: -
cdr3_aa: CASSLTSGGLNEQFF
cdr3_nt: TGTGCCAGCAGTCTCACTAGCGGGGGGCTCAATGAGCAGTTCTTC

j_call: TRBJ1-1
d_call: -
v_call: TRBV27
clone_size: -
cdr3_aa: CASSLRGGYTEAFF
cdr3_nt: TGTGCCAGCAGTCTACGAGGGGGTTACACTGAAGCTTTCTTT

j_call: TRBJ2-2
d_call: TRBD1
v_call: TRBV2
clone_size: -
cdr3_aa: CASSGGQGELFF
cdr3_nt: TGTGCCAGCAGTGGGGGACAGGGGGAGCTGTTTTTT

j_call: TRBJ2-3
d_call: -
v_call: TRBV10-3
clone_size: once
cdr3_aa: CAISASPLVTSTDTQYF
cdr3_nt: TGTGCCATCAGTGCTTCCCCTCTAGTTACTAGCACAGATACGCAGTATTTT

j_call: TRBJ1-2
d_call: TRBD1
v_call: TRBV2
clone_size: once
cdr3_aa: CASSEVGTGLYDGYTF
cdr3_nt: TGTGCCAGCAGTGAAGTGGGGACAGGGCTTTACGATGGCTACACCTTC

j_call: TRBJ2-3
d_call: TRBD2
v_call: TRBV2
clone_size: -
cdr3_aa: CAPGTSGSTDTQYF
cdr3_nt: TGTGCCCCCGGGACTAGCGGGAGCACAGATACGCAGTATTTT

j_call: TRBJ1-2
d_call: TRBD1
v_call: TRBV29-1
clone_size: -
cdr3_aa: CSATDREVYGYTF
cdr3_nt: TGCAGCGCTACGGACAGGGAAGTTTACGGCTACACCTTC

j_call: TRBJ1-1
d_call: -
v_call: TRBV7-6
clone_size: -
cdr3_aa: CASSLRGNTEAFF
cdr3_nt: TGTGCCAGCAGCTTAAGAGGGAACACTGAAGCTTTCTTT

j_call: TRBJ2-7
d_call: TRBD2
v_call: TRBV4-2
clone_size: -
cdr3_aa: CASSQDIAGGDEQYF
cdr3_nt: TGTGCCAGCAGCCAAGATATAGCGGGCGGCGACGAGCAGTACTTC

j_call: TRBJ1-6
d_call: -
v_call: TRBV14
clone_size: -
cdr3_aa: CASSPLGSSYNSPLHF
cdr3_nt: TGTGCCAGCAGCCCCCTCGGGAGCTCCTATAATTCACCCCTCCACTTT